Relative to its sample, the clone carrying this T cell receptor beta chain is large (0.1 to 1%). Its matching antigen is unknown. These data originate in a study of spatial heterogeneity in lung cancer. Whole-study context: A T cell module score from matched bulk RNA-seq correlated strongly with TCR transcript counts in tumor regions.

The CDR3 has 13 amino acids. V dropped 7 bases and J dropped 1 base, with 10 bases sitting between them. Germline CDR1 is SGHRS and CDR2 is YFSETQ. As to time point: sample taken at primary tumor resection. 55 to 80 TRACERx patients with early, untreated non-small cell lung cancer donated samples. The study sequenced unsorted whole RNA from tumor, nontumor lung or frozen PBMC. Study-wide results and limits: How many expanded intratumoral alpha and beta TCRs were present tracked the tumor mutation count, which was a count of nonsynonymous mutations.

Every cDNA TCR molecule received its own unique molecular identifier. TCRdb re-derived calls from the 5' RACE reads in MiXCR, one entry per CDR3 protein. The data hold over 800 distinct CDR3 sequences, with about 35% observed a single time. This specimen was lung tumor tissue, taken at surgery. The gene calls are TRBV5-1 and TRBJ2-3; D perhaps matches TRBD2 (5 bases). The sequence was collected from a male donor with early-stage non-small cell lung cancer. The DNA for the CDR3 is TGCGCCAGCTCTACCGGGGGCACAGATACGCAGTATTTT. The encoded protein is CASSTGGTDTQYF.